The TCR beta chain described here comes from a study of T-cell memory formation after mild COVID-19. Details on this clonotype: Its target is unknown.

Constant-segment-primed 5'RACE gave TCR alpha and TCR beta cDNA libraries with sample barcodes and UMIs. TCRdb re-called the 5' RACE reads with MiXCR, one entry per CDR3 protein. The sample shows some 160,000 distinct CDR3 sequences, 25% to 40% of them seen only once. CDR1 is MNHNY and CDR2 is SVGAGI in the germline V gene (reference sequence). This CDR3 region has 16 residues. J lost 4 bases, V lost 10 bases, and 15 bases had no gene match. The study's findings and limits: Clones shrinking from day 15 to 85 showed even CD4/CD8 mixes; later expanders tilted CD4+. The study detected some responding clones in pre-infection memory, suggesting cross-reactive memory joined. Clones which contracted sat mainly in CM and EM if CD4+, and in EMRA if CD8+.

Sequences were obtained from PBMCs or a T cell subset sorted from them (not recorded which). The V call is TRBV6-6, the J call TRBJ2-3, with 9 nucleotides matching TRBD2. The receptor was isolated from an adult woman who had mild COVID-19 (a few samples of this study predate the infection). Cell type and time point are not known. CDR3 nucleotide sequence: TGTGCCATCCTCGGGGACCATAGCGGGAGAGCAGATACGCAGTATTTT. Residues: CAILGDHSGRADTQYF.